This passage covers 29 T cell receptor beta chains from one sample sequenced in a study of cytomegalovirus exposure and HLA in healthy donors. Both 60 Vbeta primers and 13 Jbeta primers went into the PCR. This table comes from immunoSEQ multiplex PCR, and its TCRdb copy is limited to in-frame clones, with some not included. The table records over 70,000 clones, under 80% of them present only once. The sequencing sample was made of PBMCs. The receptors were sampled from a male donor in good health and CMV-seronegative.

The chain joins TRBV19 to TRBJ1-1; 9 bases fit TRBD1. The J segment lost 6 bases and the V segment lost 7 bases, leaving 9 bases of the junction unmatched. This CDR3 is 14 amino acids long. Germline CDR1 LNHDA, CDR2 SQIVND (reference sequence). CDR3 sequence reads: CASKGQGFSAEAFF. CDR3 nucleotide sequence: TGTGCCAGTAAAGGACAGGGGTTCTCGGCTGAAGCTTTCTTT.

The rearrangement joins TRBV7-8 to TRBJ2-4; TRBD2 agrees at 7 bases. Trimming at V came to 4 bases and at J to 8 bases, leaving 8 bases not matched to a gene. The CDR3 loop spans 14 amino acids. Germline V gene sequence: CDR1 SGHVS, CDR2 FQNEAQ. The CDR3 loop reads CASSSREAGDIQYF. CDR3 DNA: TGTGCCAGCAGCTCCCGGGAGGCGGGGGACATTCAGTACTTC.

The chain has TRBV30 and TRBJ1-6, with a possible D match to TRBD1 (6 bases). The ends were cut back, 0 bases at V and 0 bases at J, with 21 bases in the middle. This CDR3 has 20 residues. The germline V gene encodes CDR1 GTSNPN and CDR2 SVGIG (reference sequence). CDR3: CAWSVRGFRGNVSYNSPLHF. As DNA, the CDR3 is TGTGCCTGGAGTGTAAGAGGGTTCAGGGGCAACGTCTCCTATAATTCACCCCTCCACTTT.

DNA of the CDR3: TGTGCCAGCTCATCGGGGGGGAACACAGATACGCAGTATTTT. It encodes CASSSGGNTDTQYF. The chain employs TRBV18 and TRBJ2-3; the match to TRBD2 covers 8 bases. The trim removed 5 bases at V and 2 bases at J, leaving 3 bases unmatched. This CDR3 has 14 residues. Germline V gene sequence: CDR1 KGHSH, CDR2 LQKENI. The variable domain in full, completed from reference TRBV18 and TRBJ2-3, reads NAGVMQNPRHLVRRRGQEARLRCSPMKGHSHVYWYRQLPEEGLKFMVYLQKENIIDESGMPKERFSAEFPKEGPSILRIQQVVRGDSAAYFCASSSGGNTDTQYFGPGTRLTVL.

This chain uses TRBV4-1 with TRBJ2-2; D unclear. CDR1 MGHRA and CDR2 YSYEKL come from the germline V gene. CDR3 size: 16 residues. Trimming removed 0 bases at V and 2 bases at J, with 10 bases between. CDR3 bases: TGCGCCAGCAGCCAAGATCTGGGCAGAAACACCGGGGAGCTGTTTTTT. As protein: CASSQDLGRNTGELFF.

The chain links TRBV5-6 to TRBJ2-5; 10 bases agree with TRBD1. This CDR3 has 14 amino acids. CDR1 and CDR2 from the germline V gene are SGHDT and YYEEEE. Trimming cost V 2 bases and J 5 bases; bases outside gene matches: 3. This CDR3 reads CASSFGQGGETQYF. CDR3 nucleotide sequence: TGTGCCAGCAGCTTCGGACAGGGGGGGGAGACCCAGTACTTC.

The chain is built from TRBV7-9 and TRBJ1-2, with 7 positions matching TRBD1. The CDR3 extends over 13 amino acids. CDR1 and CDR2 from the germline V gene are SEHNR and FQNEAQ (reference sequence). The J segment lost 8 bases and the V segment lost 8 bases, leaving 11 bases of the junction unmatched. CDR3 amino acids: CASGYTGDRGYTF. The CDR3 DNA sequence: TGTGCCAGCGGGTATACAGGGGATAGAGGCTACACCTTC. The full variable domain, with the rest looked up from reference TRBV7-9 and TRBJ1-2, is DTGVSQNPRHKITKRGQNVTFRCDPISEHNRLYWYRQTLGQGPEFLTYFQNEAQLEKSRLLSDRFSAERPKGSFSTLEIQRTEQGDSAMYLCASGYTGDRGYTFGSGTRLTVV.

The J gene is TRBJ2-6, the V gene TRBV15; 9 bases are a match to TRBD1. Germline loops: CDR1 LNHNV, CDR2 YYDKDF (reference sequence). J was trimmed by 0 bases and V by 5 bases; bases with no gene match: 14. The CDR3 is 20 residues long. CDR3 bases: TGTGCCACCAGCGTAATCCGGACCGGGACAGGGCTCTCTGGGGCCAACGTCCTGACTTTC. Translating gives CATSVIRTGTGLSGANVLTF. The full variable domain, with the rest looked up from reference TRBV15 and TRBJ2-6, is DAMVIQNPRYQVTQFGKPVTLSCSQTLNHNVMYWYQQKSSQAPKLLFHYYDKDFNNEADTPDNFQSRRPNTSFCFLDIRSPGLGDTAMYLCATSVIRTGTGLSGANVLTFGAGSRLTVL.

The CDR3 region has the DNA TGTGCCAGCAGTGCCGAGAGCTCTGGAAACACCATATATTTT. Translated, it gives CASSAESSGNTIYF. The rearrangement links TRBV2 to TRBJ1-3; D is unresolved. The CDR3 has 14 residues. The ends were cut back, 4 bases at V and 0 bases at J, with 7 bases in the middle. Germline V gene lookup returns CDR1 SNHLY and CDR2 FYNNEI.

The gene calls are TRBV6-6 and TRBJ2-1; TRBD1 agrees at 8 bases. The CDR3 runs to 14 residues. Germline V gene data show CDR1 as MNHNY and CDR2 as SVGAGI (reference sequence). V lost 5 bases to trimming and J lost 0 bases; unmatched junction nucleotides: 0. The CDR3 sequence: CASSGQGSYNEQFF. CDR3 in DNA: TGTGCCAGCAGTGGACAGGGCTCCTACAATGAGCAGTTCTTC.

The chain employs TRBV6-5 and TRBJ2-3, with TRBD2 matching 11 bases. Germline V gene lookup returns CDR1 MNHEY and CDR2 SVGAGI. There are 15 residues in the CDR3. V was pared by 7 bases and J by 3 bases, with 6 bases of the junction left unmatched. This CDR3 reads CASTLAGGQTDTQYF. The CDR3 nucleotides are TGTGCCAGCACTCTAGCGGGGGGACAAACAGATACGCAGTATTTT.

The chain has TRBV2 and TRBJ1-1; TRBD1 agrees at 8 bases. Germline V gene data show CDR1 as SNHLY and CDR2 as FYNNEI. This CDR3 spans 13 amino acids. V shed 6 bases and J 3 bases; nucleotides not matched to a gene: 3. CDR3 sequence reads: CASRDRGYTEAFF. CDR3 nucleotide sequence: TGTGCCAGCAGAGACAGGGGATACACTGAAGCTTTCTTT.

The rearrangement links TRBV5-1 to TRBJ1-1; 9 bases are a match to TRBD1. This CDR3 comprises 15 residues. The V gene's germline CDR1 is SGHRS and CDR2 YFSETQ. J gave up 4 bases and V 3 bases, and 7 bases lay outside the gene matches. In nucleotides, the CDR3 is TGCGCCAGCAGCTCACAGGGGGCGCGGGGCACTGAAGCTTTCTTT. Amino acid sequence: CASSSQGARGTEAFF.

The gene calls are TRBV5-1 and TRBJ2-3; 9 bases agree with TRBD2. The CDR3 has 16 amino acids. V lost 4 bases, J lost 1 base, and 7 bases stayed unmatched. Germline values: CDR1 SGHRS, CDR2 YFSETQ. Here the CDR3 reads CASSRLAVGGTDTQYF. Here the CDR3 DNA reads TGCGCCAGCAGCCGACTAGCGGTAGGGGGCACAGATACGCAGTATTTT.

The chain links TRBV6-6 to TRBJ1-5, with TRBD1 matching over 7 bases. V was clipped by 6 bases and J by 6 bases; unmatched bases: 14. Germline CDR1 is MNHNY and CDR2 is SVGAGI (reference sequence). The CDR3 has 16 residues. The CDR3 loop reads CASRLADRRRPQPQHF. As DNA, the CDR3 is TGTGCCAGCAGACTAGCGGACAGGCGCCGGCCTCAGCCCCAGCATTTT.

The rearrangement uses TRBV28 and TRBJ1-2, with 7 bases that match TRBD1. This CDR3 comprises 12 residues. Germline V CDR1 and CDR2: MDHEN, SYDVKM. V gave up 6 bases and J gave up 8 bases; unmatched junction bases: 6. In nucleotides, the CDR3 is TGTGCCAGCAGCGACAGGGTGAAAGGCTACACCTTC. Its protein product is CASSDRVKGYTF.

CDR3 sequence: CASSWGQFVNEQYF. CDR3 nucleotide sequence: TGTGCCAGCAGCTGGGGACAGTTTGTTAACGAGCAGTACTTC. The rearrangement uses TRBV7-8 and TRBJ2-7; TRBD1 matches 7 bases. The CDR3 is made up of 14 amino acids. Per germline, CDR1 SGHVS and CDR2 FQNEAQ. V shed 4 bases, J shed 5 bases, and the junction held 8 bases outside the gene matches.

The chain is built from TRBV19 and TRBJ2-1; tentatively, D is TRBD2 (5 bases). The CDR3 contains 18 residues. Germline CDR1 LNHDA, CDR2 SQIVND (reference sequence). V lost 3 bases and J lost 2, with 20 bases in between. This chain's CDR3 is CASSIGWRGKRAYNEQFF. The CDR3 region has the DNA TGTGCCAGTAGTATTGGGTGGAGAGGGAAGAGGGCCTACAATGAGCAGTTCTTC.

The J gene is TRBJ2-7, the V gene TRBV20-1; D is uncertain. V was pared by 3 bases and J by 4 bases, with 7 bases between. Per the germline V gene, CDR1 is DFQATT and CDR2 is SNEGSKA (reference sequence). The CDR3 has 11 amino acids. The CDR3 loop is CSASFLYEQYF. CDR3 nucleotides: TGCAGTGCTAGTTTCCTATACGAGCAGTACTTC.

This clone was detected once. The chain is built from TRBV7-9 and TRBJ2-7; 7 bases match TRBD2. Germline assignment: CDR1 SEHNR and CDR2 FQNEAQ (reference sequence). The length of the CDR3 is 11 residues. V trimming: 10 bases; J trimming: 8 bases; junction bases outside the gene matches: 8. CDR3 amino acids: CATETSLKQYF. The CDR3 DNA is TGTGCCACCGAGACTAGCCTCAAGCAGTACTTC.

This chain links TRBV13 with TRBJ2-5, with TRBD2 matching 14 bases. Germline loops: CDR1 PRHDT, CDR2 FYEKMQ (reference sequence). This CDR3 is 16 amino acids long. The junction had 3 bases not matched to a gene; V was cut back by 4 bases and J by 2 bases. The CDR3 DNA follows: TGTGCCAGCAGCTCGAGGACTAGCGGGGGGCAAGAGACCCAGTACTTC. It is translated as CASSSRTSGGQETQYF.

The chain couples TRBV19 to TRBJ2-1; TRBD2 matches 10 bases. Trimming removed 6 bases from V and 9 bases from J; junction bases left unmatched: 11. CDR1 and CDR2 from the germline V gene are LNHDA and SQIVND (reference sequence). This CDR3 spans 15 amino acids. As DNA, the CDR3 is TGTGCCAGTAGGGCAACTAGCGGGACCAACAGTGAGCAGTTCTTC. This translates into CASRATSGTNSEQFF.

This clone was detected only once. The chain links TRBV27 to TRBJ1-2, with a possible D match to TRBD1 (5 bases). CDR3 length: 13 residues. Germline CDR1 and CDR2: MNHEY and SMNVEV (reference sequence). V lost 2 bases, J lost 5 bases, and 9 bases lay in between. The chain's CDR3 is CASSLAGPYGYTF. The CDR3 nucleotides are TGTGCCAGCAGTTTAGCAGGGCCGTATGGCTACACCTTC.

The V gene is TRBV5-1, the J gene TRBJ2-1, with TRBD2 matching over 7 bases. Unmatched junction bases numbered 13, after V lost 1 base and J lost 6 bases. The CDR3 runs to 17 residues. Germline values: CDR1 SGHRS, CDR2 YFSETQ. CDR3 sequence: CASSLWGWGGLGNEQFF. DNA of the CDR3: TGCGCCAGCAGCTTGTGGGGCTGGGGGGGACTCGGCAATGAGCAGTTCTTC.

J is TRBJ1-2 and V is TRBV11-2; 7 positions agree with TRBD1. This CDR3 spans 15 amino acids. The V gene end was trimmed by 5 bases and the J gene end by 9 bases; junction bases not matched to a gene: 15. CDR1 and CDR2 from the germline V gene are SGHAT and FQNNGV. CDR3 region: CASSNVDSPQGRYTF. The CDR3 DNA follows: TGTGCCAGCAGCAACGTGGACAGCCCACAGGGGCGCTACACCTTC.

The CDR3 bases are TGTGCCAGCAGTTTACAGGGGGAACATTCACCCCTCCACTTT. Protein sequence: CASSLQGEHSPLHF. The chain joins TRBV6-5 to TRBJ1-6, with 8 bases matching TRBD1. Germline CDR1 reads MNHEY; CDR2 reads SVGAGI. This CDR3 contains 14 residues. After removal of 4 bases from V and 8 bases from J, the junction contained 4 bases not matched to a gene.

The sample holds one count of this clone. The chain combines TRBV19 with TRBJ2-7; D unclear. This CDR3 spans 15 amino acids. Per germline, CDR1 LNHDA and CDR2 SQIVND (reference sequence). With 1 base removed from V and 0 bases from J, the gap between germline ends came to 10 bases. CDR3 sequence (DNA): TGTGCCAGTAGTATAGCACCCGTGAGCTCCTACGAGCAGTACTTC. Amino acids: CASSIAPVSSYEQYF.

This chain connects TRBV27 to TRBJ2-1, with TRBD2 identical over 8 bases. V lost 3 bases and J lost 4; bases outside the gene matches: 8. This CDR3 comprises 16 residues. CDR1 and CDR2 from the germline V gene are MNHEY and SMNVEV (reference sequence). The CDR3 spells CASSFLAGGLYNEQFF. In DNA form, the CDR3 reads TGTGCCAGCAGTTTTTTGGCGGGAGGATTATACAATGAGCAGTTCTTC.

The CDR3 region has the DNA TGTGCCAGCAGCCCGTTCGAACAAGCGGGAGGCGAGCAGTACTTC. This sequence encodes CASSPFEQAGGEQYF. The chain couples TRBV4-2 to TRBJ2-7; TRBD2 agrees at 9 bases. The CDR3 runs to 15 residues. Trimming took 4 bases from V and 6 from J; bases not matched to a gene: 10. CDR1 and CDR2 from the germline V gene are LGHNA and YNFKEQ.